Sequencing of this TCR beta chain was carried out in a study of monozygotic twins with inflammatory bowel disease. The CDR3 loop spans 15 amino acids. The germline gives CDR1 MDHEN, CDR2 SYDVKM. From the 5' RACE reads, TCRdb lists one entry per CDR3 protein and no DNA. This listing includes about 210,000 distinct CDR3 sequences. Whole blood served as the source of total RNA, and no T cell sorting took place. The chain combines TRBV28 with TRBJ2-7; TCRdb's D call of TRBD1 is untestable without DNA. Sequences were obtained from blood. The clonotype comes from a human donor with ulcerative colitis or Crohn's disease, or a healthy co-twin of an affected twin (not recorded which). Here the CDR3 reads CASSLSPDRPDEQYF.